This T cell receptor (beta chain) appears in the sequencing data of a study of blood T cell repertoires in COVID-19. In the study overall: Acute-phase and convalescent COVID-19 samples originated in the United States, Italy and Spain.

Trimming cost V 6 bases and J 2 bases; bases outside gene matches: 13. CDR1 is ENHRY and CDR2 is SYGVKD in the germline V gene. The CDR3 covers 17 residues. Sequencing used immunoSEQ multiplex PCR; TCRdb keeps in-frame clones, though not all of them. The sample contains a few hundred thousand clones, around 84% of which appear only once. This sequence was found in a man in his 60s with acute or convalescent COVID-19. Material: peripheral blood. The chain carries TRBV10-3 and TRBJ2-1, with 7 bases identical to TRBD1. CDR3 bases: TGTGCCATCAGAGATAACTACAGGGGCCGGCCCTACAATGAGCAGTTCTTC. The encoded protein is CAIRDNYRGRPYNEQFF.